This TCR beta chain is from a study of low-dose radiotherapy and immunotherapy resistance in tumors. Across the whole study: Fractions of 1 Gy went to Cohort 2 every two weeks, for 13 Gy over 26 weeks. Patients took aspirin (300 mg orally, daily) for four cycles beginning at cycle 1 day 1. Participants were given intravenous cyclophosphamide 200 mg/m2 every two weeks, one day before radiation and immunotherapy.

V shed 6 bases and J shed 0 bases, with 17 bases lying between them. The CDR3 runs 17 residues. Germline assignment: CDR1 LNHDA and CDR2 SQIVND (reference sequence). Donors, who were enrolled in a single-arm phase I dose-escalation trial, received nivolumab, ipilimumab, aspirin, low-dose cyclophosphamide and low-dose radiotherapy. TRAV- and TRBV-specific primers were used for first-strand cDNA, which covered alpha and beta chains. PCR amplification of the TCRs was performed with Phusion for 20 PCR cycles, and it relied on a constant-region primer together with a V-primer adapter. TCRdb passed the reads through MiXCR, listing each CDR3 protein once. The sample carries about 10,000 distinct CDR3 sequences, 40% to 55% recorded once. Only a few counts were recorded for this clonotype.

V and J are TRBV19 and TRBJ2-2; weak D call: TRBD1 (5 bases). The source is a human donor with advanced metastatic prostate, ovarian, gallbladder or colorectal cancer (not recorded which). This table probably holds off-target reads from a library built for another chain. This chain's CDR3 is CASRSLKGRTNTGELFF. For the CDR3, the DNA is TGTGCCAGTAGGAGTCTGAAGGGGCGCACGAACACCGGGGAGCTGTTTTTT.